These 12 T cell receptor beta chains came from one sample sequenced in a study of regulatory T cells in long-lasting Graves disease. Time point specified: newly diagnosed GD, antithyroid drugs for less than 3 months. PBMC-derived RNA was used for the TCR library. With iRepertoire HTBI primers and Arm-PCR of CDR3 regions, TCR beta libraries were built. TCRdb redid the calling of the multiplex PCR reads with MiXCR, one entry per CDR3 protein. Of about 540,000 distinct CDR3 sequences listed, 13% were seen once; the top ten hold 10%. This same sample was also part of a study on T cells in Graves' hyperthyroidism and ophthalmopathy.

Sequencing used peripheral blood mononuclear cells (PBMCs), obtained at new diagnosis, from a patient treated with antithyroid drugs. The receptors were sampled from a man aged 30 to 39 with Graves disease.

This clonotype has only a few counts. The chain is built from TRBV25-1 and TRBJ1-1; 8 bases agree with TRBD1. CDR3 size: 16 residues. Germline assignment: CDR1 MGHDK and CDR2 SYGVNS. With 1 base clipped from V and 2 bases from J, the junction kept 6 bases outside the gene matches. The CDR3 loop reads CASSESGGRGNTEAFF. The CDR3 bases are TGTGCCAGCAGTGAATCAGGGGGCCGTGGAAACACTGAAGCTTTCTTT.

This chain links TRBV29-1 with TRBJ1-2, with 11 bases matching TRBD1. V gave up 7 bases and J gave up 3 bases; unmatched junction bases: 7. The CDR3 spans 14 residues. The germline gives CDR1 SQVTM, CDR2 ANQGSEA. In DNA form, the CDR3 reads TGCAGCGCCTGGACAGGGGGCGCTGACTATGGCTACACCTTC. Its translation: CSAWTGGADYGYTF.

There are many counts of this clonotype. This CDR3 reads CSVDPNRDGETQYF. CDR3 coding DNA: TGCAGCGTTGACCCTAACAGGGACGGGGAGACCCAGTACTTC. This chain links TRBV29-1 with TRBJ2-5; D may be TRBD1 (6 bases). Per the germline V gene, CDR1 is SQVTM and CDR2 is ANQGSEA. This CDR3 spans 14 amino acids. V was trimmed by 3 bases and J by 5 bases, leaving 16 bases between them. The complete variable domain, with remaining parts taken from reference TRBV29-1 and TRBJ2-5, reads SAVISQKPSRDICQRGTSLTIQCQVDSQVTMMFWYRQQPGQSLTLIATANQGSEATYESGFVIDKFPISRPNLTFSTLTVSNMSPEDSSIYLCSVDPNRDGETQYFGPGTRLLVL.

This clonotype was recorded at least ten times. This rearrangement joins TRBV15 to TRBJ2-3; D is unclear. V was cut by 1 base and J by 3 bases, with 11 bases left in between. There are 15 residues in the CDR3. Germline V CDR1 and CDR2: LNHNV, YYDKDF (reference sequence). CDR3 amino acids: CATSRGRERTDTQYF. The CDR3 nucleotides are TGTGCCACCAGCAGAGGTCGTGAGAGAACAGATACGCAGTATTTT.

The V call is TRBV30, the J call TRBJ1-5, with D possibly TRBD1 on 5 matching bases. CDR3 length equals 14 residues. CDR1 GTSNPN and CDR2 SVGIG come from the germline V gene (reference sequence). V was cut by 4 bases and J by 6 bases, with 16 bases left in between. The CDR3 coding sequence is TGTGCCTGGACTCCCCCGGGGCTAGCTCAGCCCCAGCATTTT. Translation gives CAWTPPGLAQPQHF.

J is TRBJ2-7 and V is TRBV19; 11 positions agree with TRBD1. Germline CDR1 is LNHDA and CDR2 is SQIVND (reference sequence). J gave up 7 bases and V 4 bases, and 9 bases lay outside the gene matches. The CDR3 consists of 15 residues. The CDR3 coding sequence is TGTGCCAGTAGTAGCGGACAGGGGGCGCATTGGGAGCAGTACTTC. Protein sequence: CASSSGQGAHWEQYF.

This clonotype was found many times. The chain carries TRBV20-1 and TRBJ1-4, with TRBD1 as a possible D gene (5 bases). The V and J ends lost 6 bases and 8 bases respectively, with 16 bases between them. The CDR3 has 13 residues. The germline V gene encodes CDR1 DFQATT and CDR2 SNEGSKA (reference sequence). The CDR3 loop is CSARGGAGEKLFF. Written as DNA, the CDR3 is TGCAGTGCCCGTGGGGGTGCGGGGGAAAAACTGTTTTTT.

V gene TRBV12-3 or TRBV12-4 combines with J gene TRBJ2-7; 9 bases are a match to TRBD1. Germline trimming cut 3 bases from V and 6 bases from J; bases unmatched to any gene: 6. This CDR3 contains 14 residues. DNA for the CDR3: TGTGCCAGCAGTTTGACAGGGGGTTTTGGCGAGCAGTACTTC. Protein sequence: CASSLTGGFGEQYF.

The chain combines TRBV30 with TRBJ1-1, with D perhaps TRBD1 (6 bases). Germline lookup yields CDR1 GTSNPN and CDR2 SVGIG (reference sequence). Trimming left V 6 bases short and J 3 bases short, with 14 bases between. CDR3 size: 13 residues. The CDR3 spells CACHRVKDTEAFF. CDR3 sequence (DNA): TGTGCCTGTCACAGGGTAAAAGACACTGAAGCTTTCTTT. Full variable domain (outside the CDR3, taken from reference TRBV30 and TRBJ1-1): SQTIHQWPATLVQPVGSPLSLECTVEGTSNPNLYWYRQAAGRGLQLLFYSVGIGQISSEVPQNLSASRPQDRQFILSSKKLLLSDSGFYLCACHRVKDTEAFFGQGTRLTVV.

V and J are TRBV27 and TRBJ1-3; no firm D call. The germline V gene has CDR1 MNHEY and CDR2 SMNVEV (reference sequence). This CDR3 spans 15 amino acids. Trimming cost V 4 bases and J 0 bases, with 10 bases left between them. CDR3 sequence (DNA): TGTGCCAGCAGTTCCTTAGCTACCTCTGGAAACACCATATATTTT. Translation gives CASSSLATSGNTIYF.

This clonotype was picked up many times. V and J are TRBV20-1 and TRBJ2-1; 7 nucleotides align to TRBD2. The length of the CDR3 is 14 residues. V was pared by 3 bases and J by 5 bases, with 7 bases of the junction left unmatched. Germline V CDR1 and CDR2: DFQATT, SNEGSKA (reference sequence). CDR3 DNA sequence: TGCAGTGCTAGCACAGCGGGATCTGACAATGAGCAGTTCTTC. Protein sequence: CSASTAGSDNEQFF.

This clonotype was seen more than once but under ten times. The rearrangement links TRBV27 to TRBJ2-7, with D perhaps given as TRBD1 or TRBD2 (7 bases each). The germline V gene encodes CDR1 MNHEY and CDR2 SMNVEV (reference sequence). This CDR3 has 15 amino acids. With 4 bases removed from V and 7 bases from J, the gap between germline ends came to 20 bases. CDR3 in amino acids: CASSSDPTGTIEQYF. In DNA, the CDR3 is TGTGCCAGCAGTTCCGACCCGACAGGGACTATAGAGCAGTACTTC.